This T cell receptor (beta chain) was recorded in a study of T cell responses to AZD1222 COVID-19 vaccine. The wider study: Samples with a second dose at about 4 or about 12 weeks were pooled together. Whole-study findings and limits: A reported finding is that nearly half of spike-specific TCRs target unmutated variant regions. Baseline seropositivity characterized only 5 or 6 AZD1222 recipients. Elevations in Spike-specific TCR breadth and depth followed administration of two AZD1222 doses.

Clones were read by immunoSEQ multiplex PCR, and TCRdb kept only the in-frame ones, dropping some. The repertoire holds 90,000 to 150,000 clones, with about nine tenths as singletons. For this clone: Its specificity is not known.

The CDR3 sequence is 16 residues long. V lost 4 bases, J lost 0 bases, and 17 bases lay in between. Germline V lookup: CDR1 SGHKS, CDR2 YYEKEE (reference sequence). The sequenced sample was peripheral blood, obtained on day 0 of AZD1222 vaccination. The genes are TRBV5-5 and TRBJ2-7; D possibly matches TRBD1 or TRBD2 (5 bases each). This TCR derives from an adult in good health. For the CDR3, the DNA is TGTGCCAGCAGCGAAGACGTGGGACGTAGCTCCTACGAGCAGTACTTC. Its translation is CASSEDVGRSSYEQYF.